Listed below are T cell receptor beta chains from one sample, sequenced in a study of tumor-infiltrating lymphocytes in primary liver carcinoma. TCRdb reprocessed the multiplex PCR reads via MiXCR and lists one record per CDR3 protein. The sample records about 180,000 distinct CDR3 sequences, roughly three fifths being singletons. Sequenced material: peripheral blood. Source of these receptors: a man aged 35 to 55 with primary liver carcinoma and hepatitis B virus infection. CDR3s include the opening cysteine and the closing phenylalanine or tryptophan. A D gene is named only where the DNA matches it firmly. Size is omitted from some rows. Given values are once, few, many or a class for expanded clones.

V gene,D gene,J gene,clone size,CDR3 DNA,CDR3 protein
TRBV12-3/TRBV12-4,.,TRBJ1-1,.,TGTGCCAGCAGCAAAGACGGGAGCACTGAAGCTTTCTTT,CASSKDGSTEAFF
TRBV5-4,TRBD1,TRBJ2-7,.,TGTGCCAGCAGCCTTGCAGGACAGGGGCTTGGGGAGCAGTACTTC,CASSLAGQGLGEQYF
TRBV6-5,.,TRBJ1-3,few,TGTGTCAGCAGTCGATACCCCTCGGGGGCCGGTGGAAACACCATATATTTT,CVSSRYPSGAGGNTIYF
TRBV6-6,.,TRBJ2-1,.,TGTGCCAGCAGCAGGTCCTTGGGGCCCTACAATGAGCAGTTCTTC,CASSRSLGPYNEQFF
TRBV12-3/TRBV12-4,.,TRBJ1-2,once,TGTGCCAGCAGTCTAAACACGGGAGGTCGTGGCTACACCTTC,CASSLNTGGRGYTF
TRBV10-2,.,TRBJ1-1,.,TGCGCCAACAGCCACCTCAATGAAGCTTTCTTT,CANSHLNEAFF
TRBV11-2,.,TRBJ2-4,many,TGTGCCACAGGCAGGGGTGGTCAAAACATTCAGTACTTC,CATGRGGQNIQYF
TRBV11-2,.,TRBJ2-1,.,TGTGCCAGCAGCCTCGATGACAGGTATTTCAATGAGCAGTTCTTC,CASSLDDRYFNEQFF
TRBV6-1,.,TRBJ2-5,.,TGTGCTACCCGGAGACAAGAGACCCAGTACTTC,CATRRQETQYF
TRBV6-5,.,TRBJ1-1,many,TGTGCCAGCACCTCTAAGAACACTGAAGCTTTCTTT,CASTSKNTEAFF
TRBV6-5,TRBD2,TRBJ2-1,.,TGTGCCAGCAGTTACGGACTAGCGGACTCCTCACGGCAGTTCTTC,CASSYGLADSSRQFF
TRBV6-6,.,TRBJ2-6,.,TGTGCCAGCACTCAAACTGGGGCCAACATCCTGACTTTC,CASTQTGANILTF
TRBV2,TRBD1,TRBJ1-2,.,TGTGCCAGCAATCGACAGGGCGGGGGCTACACCTTC,CASNRQGGGYTF
TRBV11-2,.,TRBJ2-1,.,TGTGCCAGCAGCTTAGAAGGCCGCGAGCGTGAGCAGCTCTTC,CASSLEGREREQLF
TRBV12-3/TRBV12-4,TRBD1,TRBJ2-1,few,TGTGCCAGCAGTTTGGCAGGGGGTTTCGGTGAGCAGTTCTTC,CASSLAGGFGEQFF
TRBV4-2,TRBD2,TRBJ2-1,few,TGTGCCAGCAGCCAACCCCGGACTAGCAACAATGAGCAGTTCTTC,CASSQPRTSNNEQFF
TRBV29-1,.,TRBJ2-1,.,TGCAGCGTTGGGCCGGCCTATGGGTACAATGAGCAGTTCTTC,CSVGPAYGYNEQFF
TRBV12-3/TRBV12-4,.,TRBJ1-1,.,TGTGCCAGCAGTTTAGTGGGCAGGGCGGTGAACACTGAATCTTTCTTT,CASSLVGRAVNTESFF
TRBV5-4,.,TRBJ1-1,few,TGTGCCAGCAGCTTGGGAGGGGGAGGCGACGTGGACACTGAAGCTTTCTTT,CASSLGGGGDVDTEAFF
TRBV5-5,.,TRBJ2-7,few,TGTGCCAGCAGCGCCGGACTGGGCGGACCGCTGAACTACGAGCAGTACTTC,CASSAGLGGPLNYEQYF
TRBV11-2,TRBD2,TRBJ2-1,once,TGTGTCAGCAGCGGGAGCAGCCACAATGAGCAGTTCTTC,CVSSGSSHNEQFF
TRBV29-1,.,TRBJ2-1,many,TGCAGCGTTGGGTTGAGCCGAAATGAGCAGTTCTTC,CSVGLSRNEQFF
TRBV6-5,TRBD2,TRBJ2-2,once,TGTGCCAGCACCCGACCTGGCGGGAGGTTCACCGGGGAGCTGTTTTTT,CASTRPGGRFTGELFF
TRBV29-1,.,TRBJ2-3,.,TGCAGCGTTAAAGTGGATAGCGGGACAGATAGGCAGTATTTT,CSVKVDSGTDRQYF
TRBV5-5,TRBD1,TRBJ1-5,.,TGTGCCAGCAGCCCTTCCTGGACAGGGGAGAAATGTAATCAGCCCCAGCATTTT,CASSPSWTGEKCNQPQHF
TRBV11-2,.,TRBJ2-2,.,TGTGCCAGCAGGTTCGGGAGAACACGGGGCACCGGGGAGCTGTTTTTT,CASRFGRTRGTGELFF
TRBV29-1,.,TRBJ1-1,.,TGCAGCGTTGATGGGGCCATGGACACTGAAGCTTTCTTT,CSVDGAMDTEAFF
TRBV7-8,TRBD2,TRBJ2-2,.,TGTGCCAGCAGCTTAATGACTAGCGGGACCGGGGAGCTGTTTTTT,CASSLMTSGTGELFF
TRBV15,.,TRBJ1-4,.,TGTGCCACCAGCCCGACGGAGGAAGGAAGGGAAAAACTGTTTTTT,CATSPTEEGREKLFF
TRBV28,TRBD1,TRBJ1-5,few,TGTGCTAGCAGTTCCGGACAGGGGGATCAGCCCCAGCATTTT,CASSSGQGDQPQHF
TRBV12-3/TRBV12-4,TRBD1,TRBJ2-3,.,TGTGCCAGCACCCTTCGACAGGGGTTCGGTAGCACAGATACGCAGTATTTT,CASTLRQGFGSTDTQYF
TRBV5-1,TRBD2,TRBJ2-1,.,TGCGCCAGCAGCTTGGCAGCGGGAGTTGCCTACAATGAGCAGTTCTTC,CASSLAAGVAYNEQFF
TRBV28,.,TRBJ1-6,.,TGTGCCAGCAGTTGGGATTCGCCCCTCCACTTT,CASSWDSPLHF
TRBV29-1,.,TRBJ2-2,many,TGCAGCGTCGGACTCCCCACCGGGGAGCTGTTTTTT,CSVGLPTGELFF
TRBV6-2/TRBV6-3,TRBD1,TRBJ1-5,.,TGTGCCAGCAGTTTAAGGGGTCAGGGGGATCAGCCCCATCATTTT,CASSLRGQGDQPHHF
TRBV6-5,.,TRBJ2-3,.,TGTGCCACCAGTTACGGGGCAGATACGCAGTATTTT,CATSYGADTQYF
TRBV11-2,.,TRBJ1-2,.,TGTGCCAGCAGCTTAGCGACAGCCACGGTCATATATGGATACACCTTC,CASSLATATVIYGYTF